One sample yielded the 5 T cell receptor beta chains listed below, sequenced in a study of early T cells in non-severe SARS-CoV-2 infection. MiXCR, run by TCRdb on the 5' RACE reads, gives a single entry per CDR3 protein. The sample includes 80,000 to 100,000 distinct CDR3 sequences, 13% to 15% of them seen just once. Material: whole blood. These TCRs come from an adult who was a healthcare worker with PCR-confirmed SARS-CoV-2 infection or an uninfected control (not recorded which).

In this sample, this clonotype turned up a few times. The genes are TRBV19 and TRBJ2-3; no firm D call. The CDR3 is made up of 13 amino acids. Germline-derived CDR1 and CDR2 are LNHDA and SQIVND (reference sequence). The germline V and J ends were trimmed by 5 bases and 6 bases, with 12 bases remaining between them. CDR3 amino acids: CASSPTRADTQYF. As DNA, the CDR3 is TGTGCCAGTAGTCCTACCCGCGCGGATACGCAGTATTTT.

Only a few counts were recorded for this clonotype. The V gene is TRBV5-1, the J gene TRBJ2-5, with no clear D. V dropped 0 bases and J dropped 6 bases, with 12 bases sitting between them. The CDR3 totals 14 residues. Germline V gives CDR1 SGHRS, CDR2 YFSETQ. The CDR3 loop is CASSLGHVGKTQYF. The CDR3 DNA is TGCGCCAGCAGCTTGGGCCATGTGGGAAAGACCCAGTACTTC. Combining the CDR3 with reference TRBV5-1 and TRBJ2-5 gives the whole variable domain KAGVTQTPRYLIKTRGQQVTLSCSPISGHRSVSWYQQTPGQGLQFLFEYFSETQRNKGNFPGRFSGRQFSNSRSEMNVSTLELGDSALYLCASSLGHVGKTQYFGPGTRLLVL.

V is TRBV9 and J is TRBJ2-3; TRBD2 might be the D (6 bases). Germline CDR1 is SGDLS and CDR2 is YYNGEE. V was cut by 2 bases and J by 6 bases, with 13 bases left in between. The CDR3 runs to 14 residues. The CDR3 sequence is CASSVYGSDDTQYF. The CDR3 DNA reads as TGTGCCAGCAGCGTTTACGGGAGTGACGATACGCAGTATTTT.

CDR3 bases: TGTGCCAGCAGCTTAGCGCCTCTACGCACAGATACGCAGTATTTT. Protein: CASSLAPLRTDTQYF. This sequence joins TRBV7-6 and TRBJ2-3, with D uncertain. Germline CDR1 and CDR2: SGHVS and FNYEAQ. V was clipped by 0 bases and J by 1 base, with 8 bases between them. This CDR3 is built from 15 residues.

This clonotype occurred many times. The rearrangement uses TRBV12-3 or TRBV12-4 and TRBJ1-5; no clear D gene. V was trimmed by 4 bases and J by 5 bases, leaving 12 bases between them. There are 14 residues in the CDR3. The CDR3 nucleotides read TGTGCCAGCAGTTCTTCCCGAGTTGATCAGCCCCAGCATTTT. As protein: CASSSSRVDQPQHF.